The clone carrying this T cell receptor beta chain was observed a handful of times. Its antigen is unidentified. CDR3 length: 15 residues. J was trimmed by 4 bases and V by 3 bases; bases with no gene match: 6. Germline-derived CDR1 and CDR2 are PRHDT and FYEKMQ (reference sequence). Primed by a sample-barcoded 5' primer and a J-beta primer mix, a second PCR proceeded for about 6 to 12 cycles. Tags on each cDNA molecule came from a template-switch adaptor with 12 random nucleotides. TCRdb redid the calling of the 5' RACE reads with MiXCR, one entry per CDR3 protein. Here the sample spans 1.5 million or so distinct CDR3 sequences, about 42% being singletons. The sample belongs to a study of blood T cells in healthy people across ages. Findings and limits, study-wide: From one million sequenced T cells, diversity estimates were lower bounds. Across the age range, TCR beta diversity per million T cells fell in a roughly linear way. When set beside aged donors, long-lived donors presented more naive CD4+ cells and higher diversity.

This chain joins TRBV13 and TRBJ2-3, with 8 bases that match TRBD2. Sequenced input: blood. This TCR derives from a woman aged 18-29 years in good health. DNA of the CDR3: TGTGCCAGCAGCTTCACCGGGAGGGCCGCAGATACGCAGTATTTT. This sequence encodes CASSFTGRAADTQYF. The full variable domain, with the rest looked up from reference TRBV13 and TRBJ2-3, is AAGVIQSPRHLIKEKRETATLKCYPIPRHDTVYWYQQGPGQDPQFLISFYEKMQSDKGSIPDRFSAQQFSDYHSELNMSSLELGDSALYFCASSFTGRAADTQYFGPGTRLTVL.